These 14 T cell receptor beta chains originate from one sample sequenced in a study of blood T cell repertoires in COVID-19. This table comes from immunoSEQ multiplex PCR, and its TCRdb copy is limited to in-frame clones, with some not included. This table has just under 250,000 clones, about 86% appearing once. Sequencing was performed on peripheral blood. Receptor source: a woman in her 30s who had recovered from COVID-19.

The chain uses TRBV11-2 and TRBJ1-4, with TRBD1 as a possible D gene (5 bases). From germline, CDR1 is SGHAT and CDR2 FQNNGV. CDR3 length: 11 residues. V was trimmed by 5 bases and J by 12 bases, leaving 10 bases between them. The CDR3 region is CASSAGPQLFF. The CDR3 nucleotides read TGTGCCAGCAGCGCGGGGCCACAACTGTTTTTT.

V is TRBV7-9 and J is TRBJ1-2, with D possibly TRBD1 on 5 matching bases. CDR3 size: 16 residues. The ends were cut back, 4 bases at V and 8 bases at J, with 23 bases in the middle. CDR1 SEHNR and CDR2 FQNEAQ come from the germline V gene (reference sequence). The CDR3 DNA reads TGTGCCAGCAGCTCCCTCAGGGCAGGAACCGGACCCGGCTACACCTTC. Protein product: CASSSLRAGTGPGYTF.

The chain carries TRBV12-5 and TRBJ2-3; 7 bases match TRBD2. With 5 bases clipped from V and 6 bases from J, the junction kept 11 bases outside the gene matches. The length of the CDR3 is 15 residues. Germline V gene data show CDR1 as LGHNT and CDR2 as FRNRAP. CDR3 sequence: CASGPIGREGDTQYF. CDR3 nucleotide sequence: TGTGCTAGTGGTCCTATCGGTAGGGAGGGGGATACGCAGTATTTT.

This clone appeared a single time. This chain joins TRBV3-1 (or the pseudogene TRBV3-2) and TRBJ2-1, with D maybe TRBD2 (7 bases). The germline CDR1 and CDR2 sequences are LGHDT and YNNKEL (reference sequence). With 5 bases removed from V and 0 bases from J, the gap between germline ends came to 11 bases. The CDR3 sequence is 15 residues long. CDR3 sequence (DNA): TGTGCCAGCAGCGGGGGGGGGCCCTCCTACAATGAGCAGTTCTTC. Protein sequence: CASSGGGPSYNEQFF.

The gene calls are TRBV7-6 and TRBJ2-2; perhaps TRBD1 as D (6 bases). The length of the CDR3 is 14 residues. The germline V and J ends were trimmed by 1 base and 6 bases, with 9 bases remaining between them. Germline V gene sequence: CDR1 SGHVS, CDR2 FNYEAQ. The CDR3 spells CASSLDRVAGELFF. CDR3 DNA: TGTGCCAGCAGCTTAGACAGGGTGGCCGGGGAGCTGTTTTTT.

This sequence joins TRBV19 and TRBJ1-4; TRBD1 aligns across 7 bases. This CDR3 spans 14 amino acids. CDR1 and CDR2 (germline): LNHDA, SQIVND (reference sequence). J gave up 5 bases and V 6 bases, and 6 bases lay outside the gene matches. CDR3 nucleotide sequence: TGTGCCAGTAGGATCGGGACAGCAAATGAAAAACTGTTTTTT. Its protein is CASRIGTANEKLFF.

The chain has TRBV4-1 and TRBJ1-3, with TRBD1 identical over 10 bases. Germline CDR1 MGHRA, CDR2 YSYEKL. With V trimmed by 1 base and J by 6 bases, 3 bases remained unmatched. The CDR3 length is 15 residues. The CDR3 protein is CASSQGDRGQNTIYF. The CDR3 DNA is TGCGCCAGCAGCCAAGGCGACAGGGGGCAAAACACCATATATTTT.

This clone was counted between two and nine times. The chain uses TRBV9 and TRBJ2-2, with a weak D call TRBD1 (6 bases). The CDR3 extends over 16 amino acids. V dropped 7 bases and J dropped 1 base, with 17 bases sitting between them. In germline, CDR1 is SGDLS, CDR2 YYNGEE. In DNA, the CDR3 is TGTGCCAGCTCCCCCCCGGACAGCTTGAACACCGGGGAGCTGTTTTTT. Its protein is CASSPPDSLNTGELFF. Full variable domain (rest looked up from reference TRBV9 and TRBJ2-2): DSGVTQTPKHLITATGQRVTLRCSPRSGDLSVYWYQQSLDQGLQFLIQYYNGEERAKGNILERFSAQQFPDLHSELNLSSLELGDSALYFCASSPPDSLNTGELFFGEGSRLTVL.

CDR3 coding DNA: TGTGCCACCAGGACAGGGGAAGGTGGCTACACCTTC. Amino acids: CATRTGEGGYTF. The chain is built from TRBV6-5 and TRBJ1-2; 9 bases fit TRBD1. The CDR3 covers 12 residues. The germline CDR1 and CDR2 sequences are MNHEY and SVGAGI. The V gene end was trimmed by 10 bases and the J gene end by 7 bases; junction bases not matched to a gene: 7.

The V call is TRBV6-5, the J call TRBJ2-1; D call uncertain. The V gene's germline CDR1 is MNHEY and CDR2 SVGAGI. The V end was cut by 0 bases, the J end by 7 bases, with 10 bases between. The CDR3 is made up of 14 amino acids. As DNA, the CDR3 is TGTGCCAGCAGTTACTCGACGGCGGTAAATGAGCAGTTCTTC. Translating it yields CASSYSTAVNEQFF.

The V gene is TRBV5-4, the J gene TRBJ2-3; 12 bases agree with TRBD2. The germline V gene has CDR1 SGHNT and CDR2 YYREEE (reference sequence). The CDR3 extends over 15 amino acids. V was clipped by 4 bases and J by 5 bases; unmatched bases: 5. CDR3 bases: TGTGCCAGCAGCAAGACTAGCGGGGGAGAAGATACGCAGTATTTT. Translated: CASSKTSGGEDTQYF.

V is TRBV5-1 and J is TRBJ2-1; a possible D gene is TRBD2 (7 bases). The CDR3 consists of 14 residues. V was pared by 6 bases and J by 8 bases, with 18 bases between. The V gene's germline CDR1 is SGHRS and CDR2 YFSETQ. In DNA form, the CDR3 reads TGCGCCAGCAAACTTCCTGGCGGGGGCCATGAGCAGTTCTTC. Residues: CASKLPGGGHEQFF.

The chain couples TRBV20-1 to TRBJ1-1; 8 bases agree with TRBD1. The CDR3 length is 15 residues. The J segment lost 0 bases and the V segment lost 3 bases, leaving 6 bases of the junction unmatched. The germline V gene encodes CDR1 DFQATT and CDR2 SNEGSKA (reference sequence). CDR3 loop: CSASRTGIMNTEAFF. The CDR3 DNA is TGCAGTGCTAGTCGGACAGGGATCATGAACACTGAAGCTTTCTTT.

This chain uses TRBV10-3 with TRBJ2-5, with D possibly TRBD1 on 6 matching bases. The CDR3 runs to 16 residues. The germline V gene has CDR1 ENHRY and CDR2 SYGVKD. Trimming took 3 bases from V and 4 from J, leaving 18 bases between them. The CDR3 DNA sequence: TGTGCCATCAGTGACCCGACCATTGGGGGCCGAGAGACCCAGTACTTC. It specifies CAISDPTIGGRETQYF.